This is a list of T cell receptor beta chains from one sample in a study of blood T cell repertoires in COVID-19. TCRdb's table, derived via immunoSEQ multiplex PCR, lists solely in-frame clones and lacks some. The sample lists about 210,000 clones, about 82% occurring once. Input material: peripheral blood. The receptors originated from a man between 60 and 70 years old with COVID-19, enrolled during active disease. The CDR3 runs from the conserved cysteine through the conserved F or W. A D gene is named only where the DNA matches it firmly. Size tells how often a clone was seen (once, few, many) or the class of an expanded clone, and some rows leave it out.

>-|-|TRBJ1-2|TRBV7-9
TGTGCCAGCAGCTTGAGCTTTGGCTACACCTTC
CASSLSFGYTF
>-|TRBD1|TRBJ1-2|TRBV28
TGTGCCAGCAGCTCAGGACAGGGGAGGAATGGCTACACCTTC
CASSSGQGRNGYTF
>once|-|TRBJ1-2|TRBV28
TGTGCCAGCAGCCAGCGGCAGGTTTTCTATGGCTACACCTTC
CASSQRQVFYGYTF
>-|-|TRBJ1-5|TRBV7-8
TGTGCCAGCAGCTTGGGCCGGATGGCCGGCAATCAGCCCCAGCATTTT
CASSLGRMAGNQPQHF
>-|-|TRBJ1-1|TRBV18
TGTGCCAGCTCACGAGGAACAGGATTGAACACTGAAGCTTTCTTT
CASSRGTGLNTEAFF
>many|-|TRBJ1-5|TRBV7-2
TGTGCCAGCAGCTTACATTCTGGGGGGCAGCCCCAGCATTTT
CASSLHSGGQPQHF
>-|TRBD2|TRBJ2-1|TRBV27
TGTGCCAGCAGCCTGAAAACTAGCGGGAGTTACAATGAGCAGTTCTTC
CASSLKTSGSYNEQFF
>-|-|TRBJ2-1|TRBV4-3
TGCGCCAGCAGCCAAGATCGTACCAGTTACAATGAGCAGTTCTTC
CASSQDRTSYNEQFF
>-|-|TRBJ1-4|TRBV7-6
TGTGCCAGCAGCTTAGGTGTGGGAGAAAATGAAAAACTGTTTTTT
CASSLGVGENEKLFF
>-|-|TRBJ1-2|TRBV6-5
TGTGCCAGCAGTAGGGGGGGTCTTGGTGGCTATGGCTACACCTTC
CASSRGGLGGYGYTF
>-|TRBD1|TRBJ1-1|TRBV3-1/TRBV3-2
TGTGCCAGCAGCTTTAGGACAGGGGAGGGCACTGAAGCTTTCTTT
CASSFRTGEGTEAFF
>once|-|TRBJ1-4|TRBV21-1
TGTGCCAGCAGCGGGACACCACCAACTAATGAAAAACTGTTTTTT
CASSGTPPTNEKLFF
>-|TRBD2|TRBJ2-1|TRBV5-6
TGTGCCAGCAGCCAAGGACTAGCTGCCGATGAGCAGTTCTTC
CASSQGLAADEQFF
>-|TRBD1|TRBJ2-7|TRBV5-1
TGCGCCAGCAGCTTTACAGGACAGGCTGACTACGAGCAGTACTTC
CASSFTGQADYEQYF
>-|-|TRBJ1-5|TRBV10-3
TGTGCCATCAGTGAGTCGAGGGTTTTGGGTCAGCCCCAGCATTTT
CAISESRVLGQPQHF
>-|TRBD2|TRBJ2-3|TRBV12-5
TGTGCTAGTGGTAATGGACTAGCGGGGAGCACAGATACGCAGTATTTT
CASGNGLAGSTDTQYF
>-|-|TRBJ1-6|TRBV2
TGTGCCAGCAGGTTTCTAGGGGATAATTCACCCCTCCACTTT
CASRFLGDNSPLHF
>few|-|TRBJ1-1|TRBV5-8
TGTGCCATCCTGGGCGGGATGAACACTGAAGCTTTCTTT
CAILGGMNTEAFF
>-|-|TRBJ1-1|TRBV11-2
TGTGCCAGCAGCTCCTCATACAGGGTCATGAACACTGAAGCTTTCTTT
CASSSSYRVMNTEAFF
>-|TRBD2|TRBJ2-7|TRBV4-1
TGCGCCAGCAGCCAAGATCAGGGACTAGGGGGATACGAGCAGTACTTC
CASSQDQGLGGYEQYF
>-|TRBD2|TRBJ2-3|TRBV13
TGTGCCAGCAGCCCGCCCTGGACTAGCGGGAGAACAGATACGCAGTATTTT
CASSPPWTSGRTDTQYF
>once|-|TRBJ2-7|TRBV7-9
TGTGCCAGCAGCGGTCGAAATGAGAGGCAGGGCCCCTCGGAGTACTTC
CASSGRNERQGPSEYF
>-|-|TRBJ1-1|TRBV6-2/TRBV6-3
TGTGCCAGCACCCCTATCGACAGGCCACTTGAAGCTTTCTTT
CASTPIDRPLEAFF
>once|TRBD1|TRBJ2-3|TRBV6-5
TGTGCCAGCAGTTGGGGACAGGGATATACGCAGTATTTT
CASSWGQGYTQYF
>-|TRBD1|TRBJ1-2|TRBV6-2/TRBV6-3
TGTGCCAGCAGTTCTTCCGGACAGGGGATTCTCGTGTTCTATGGCTACACCTTC
CASSSSGQGILVFYGYTF